The entry below gives a single T cell receptor beta chain sequence along with its context. The data are from a study of technical replicates of blood from a handful of donors. The CDR3 runs 17 residues. Germline V gene sequence: CDR1 MDHEN, CDR2 SYDVKM. Trimming at V came to 3 bases and at J to 2 bases, leaving 11 bases not matched to a gene. Produced via immunoSEQ multiplex PCR; TCRdb's table is partial and in-frame only. Among roughly 71,000 clones, roughly 92% were seen once, and the ten largest hold approximately 0.37%. The chain couples TRBV28 to TRBJ2-7, with 9 bases matching TRBD1. The sample comprised T cells isolated from PBMCs. The receptor was derived from a human donor in good health. CDR3 loop: CASSFGPGQGNTYEQYF. The CDR3 bases are TGTGCCAGCAGTTTCGGGCCGGGACAGGGAAACACCTACGAGCAGTACTTC. Variable domain in full (rest from reference TRBV28 and TRBJ2-7): DVKVTQSSRYLVKRTGEKVFLECVQDMDHENMFWYRQDPGLGLRLIYFSYDVKMKEKGDIPEGYSVSREKKERFSLILESASTNQTSMYLCASSFGPGQGNTYEQYFGPGTRLTVT.